This TCR beta chain was found in a study of monozygotic twins with inflammatory bowel disease. Eight cDNA synthesis reactions were run for every sample. TCRdb reprocessed the 5' RACE reads and reports one entry per CDR3 protein, with no DNA. The table lists about 330,000 distinct CDR3 sequences. The germline V gene has CDR1 SEHNR and CDR2 FQNEAQ (reference sequence). This CDR3 contains 16 residues. Researchers collected roughly 2.3 ml of blood per donor. The gene calls are TRBV7-9 and TRBJ1-3; TCRdb reports TRBD1, a call that lacks DNA to check it against. The sequencing sample was made of blood. The sequence derives from a human donor with ulcerative colitis or Crohn's disease, or a healthy co-twin of an affected twin (not recorded which). CDR3 in amino acids: CASTPRPYSSGNTIYF.